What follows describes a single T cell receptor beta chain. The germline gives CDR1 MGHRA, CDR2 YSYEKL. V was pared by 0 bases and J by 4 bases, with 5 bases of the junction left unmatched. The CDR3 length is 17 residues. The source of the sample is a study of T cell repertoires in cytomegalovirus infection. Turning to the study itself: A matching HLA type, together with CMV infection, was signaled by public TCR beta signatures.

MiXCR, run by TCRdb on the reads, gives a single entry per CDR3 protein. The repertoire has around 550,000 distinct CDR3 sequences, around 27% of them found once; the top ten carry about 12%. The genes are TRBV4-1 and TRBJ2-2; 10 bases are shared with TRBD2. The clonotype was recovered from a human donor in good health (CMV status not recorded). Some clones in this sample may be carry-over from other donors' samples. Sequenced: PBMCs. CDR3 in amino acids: CASSQDRASGSTGELFF. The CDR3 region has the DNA TGCGCCAGCAGCCAAGATCGGGCTAGCGGGAGCACCGGGGAGCTGTTTTTT.